The 8 T cell receptor beta chains below all came from one sample that was sequenced in a study of spatial heterogeneity in lung cancer. TCRdb re-called the 5' RACE reads with MiXCR, one entry per CDR3 protein. Of around 110,000 distinct CDR3 sequences in the sample, 9% to 15% are singletons; the top ten hold around 17%. Time point specified: blood at routine non-recurrence follow-up after resection. Frozen PBMC, nontumor lung or tumor provided whole RNA, which was sequenced unsorted. The sample was PBMCs, taken at follow-up. The receptor set was obtained from a male donor with early-stage non-small cell lung cancer.

The sample holds a few counts of this clonotype. The rearrangement links TRBV9 to TRBJ1-1, with 8 bases lining up with TRBD1. The ends lost 2 bases at V and 7 bases at J; junction bases unmatched: 7. The CDR3 extends over 14 amino acids. Germline CDR1 and CDR2: SGDLS and YYNGEE. CDR3 sequence: CASSVGQGTGEAFF. Written as DNA, the CDR3 is TGTGCCAGCAGCGTCGGACAGGGTACTGGTGAAGCTTTCTTT.

The V call is TRBV11-2, the J call TRBJ2-7, with a tentative D call TRBD2 (6 bases). The CDR3 loop spans 20 amino acids. V shed 6 bases and J shed 3 bases, with 33 bases lying between them. CDR1 SGHAT and CDR2 FQNNGV come from the germline V gene. CDR3 bases: TGTGCCAGCAGTCTCCTTGCCTCCGCTTGGGGGGACTTCTTCGGCTACGAGCAGTACTTC. This encodes CASSLLASAWGDFFGYEQYF.

The chain joins TRBV28 to TRBJ2-1; D might be TRBD1 or TRBD2, each matching 5 bases. Deletions cut 8 bases from V and 9 bases from J, with 17 bases between. The CDR3 is 13 amino acids. CDR1 MDHEN and CDR2 SYDVKM come from the germline V gene. The CDR3 DNA reads TGTGCCAGCGTCTTGTCCCCGGGGCGTGAGCAGTTCTTC. Translation: CASVLSPGREQFF.

V and J are TRBV7-2 and TRBJ2-3, with D maybe TRBD2 (5 bases). V was shortened by 5 bases and J by 3 bases, with 12 bases between the two germline ends. Germline-derived CDR1 and CDR2 are SGHTA and FQGNSA. CDR3 size: 14 residues. CDR3 amino acids: CASSAGGGTDTQYF. The CDR3 DNA sequence: TGTGCCAGCAGCGCAGGCGGAGGAACAGATACGCAGTATTTT.

This rearrangement joins TRBV11-2 to TRBJ1-2; TRBD1 agrees at 7 bases. The junction had 6 bases not matched to a gene; V was cut back by 4 bases and J by 10 bases. The CDR3 is made up of 12 amino acids. CDR1 and CDR2 (germline): SGHAT, FQNNGV. DNA for the CDR3: TGTGCCAGCAGCTACGTACAGGGGCACTACACCTTC. This sequence encodes CASSYVQGHYTF.

In this sample, this clonotype turned up a few times. The rearrangement links TRBV5-4 to TRBJ1-1, with a tentative D call TRBD1 (5 bases). The V end lost 0 bases, the J end lost 3 bases, and 6 bases lay between the germline ends. Germline values: CDR1 SGHNT, CDR2 YYREEE (reference sequence). The CDR3 extends over 13 amino acids. CDR3 sequence: CASSLVGDTEAFF. The CDR3 nucleotides are TGTGCCAGCAGCTTGGTAGGGGACACTGAAGCTTTCTTT.

This clonotype was seen at least ten times. The V and J genes are TRBV10-1 and TRBJ1-6; D is ambiguous. The CDR3 is made up of 13 amino acids. The ends were cut back, 0 bases at V and 7 bases at J, with 4 bases in the middle. CDR1 WNHNN and CDR2 SYGVQD come from the germline V gene (reference sequence). DNA for the CDR3: TGCGCCAGCAGTGAGTCGGGGAATTCACCCCTCCACTTT. Its protein product is CASSESGNSPLHF.

Many counts were recorded for this clonotype. The V gene is TRBV29-1, the J gene TRBJ2-1; 8 nucleotides align to TRBD1. The junction had 4 bases not matched to a gene; V was cut back by 2 bases and J by 10 bases. This CDR3 has 12 residues. Germline V CDR1 and CDR2: SQVTM, ANQGSEA. This CDR3 reads CSVERTGREQFF. Here the CDR3 DNA reads TGCAGCGTTGAAAGGACAGGGAGAGAGCAGTTCTTC.